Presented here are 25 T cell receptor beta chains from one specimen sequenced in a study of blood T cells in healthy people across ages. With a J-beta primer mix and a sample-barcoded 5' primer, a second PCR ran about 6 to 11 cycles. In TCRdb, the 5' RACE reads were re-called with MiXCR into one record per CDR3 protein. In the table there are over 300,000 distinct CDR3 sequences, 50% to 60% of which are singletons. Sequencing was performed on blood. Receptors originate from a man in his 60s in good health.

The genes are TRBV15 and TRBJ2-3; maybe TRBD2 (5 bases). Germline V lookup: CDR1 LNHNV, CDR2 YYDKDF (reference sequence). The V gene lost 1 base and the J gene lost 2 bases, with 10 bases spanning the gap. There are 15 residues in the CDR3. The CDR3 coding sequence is TGTGCCACCAGCAGAGGAGAGGGAGACACAGATACGCAGTATTTT. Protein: CATSRGEGDTDTQYF.

Here the CDR3 reads CSASSSGANVLTF. The CDR3 DNA follows: TGCAGTGCTAGTTCCTCTGGGGCCAACGTCCTGACTTTC. The rearrangement joins TRBV20-1 to TRBJ2-6; D is undetermined. V was cut by 3 bases and J by 0 bases, with 3 bases left in between. The CDR3 is 13 amino acids. The germline gives CDR1 DFQATT, CDR2 SNEGSKA (reference sequence).

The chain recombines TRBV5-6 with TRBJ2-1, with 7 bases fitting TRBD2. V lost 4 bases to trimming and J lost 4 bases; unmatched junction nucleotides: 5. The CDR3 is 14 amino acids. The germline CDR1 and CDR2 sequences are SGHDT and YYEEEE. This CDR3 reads CASSAGTIYNEQFF. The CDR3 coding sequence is TGTGCCAGCAGCGCGGGGACTATTTACAATGAGCAGTTCTTC.

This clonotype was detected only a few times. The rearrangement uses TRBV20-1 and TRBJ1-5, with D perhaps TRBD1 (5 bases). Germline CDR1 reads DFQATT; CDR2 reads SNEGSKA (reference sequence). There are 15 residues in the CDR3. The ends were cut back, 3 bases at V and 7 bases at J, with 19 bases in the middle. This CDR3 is CSASPGGQGLQPQHF. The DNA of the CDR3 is TGCAGTGCTAGCCCGGGTGGGCAGGGCCTCCAGCCCCAGCATTTT.

Here the CDR3 reads CASRTESSYEQYF. The CDR3 DNA follows: TGTGCCAGTAGGACAGAGAGCTCCTACGAGCAGTACTTC. This chain joins TRBV19 and TRBJ2-7; TRBD1 is a possible D gene (5 bases). CDR3 size: 13 residues. Deletions cut 6 bases from V and 0 bases from J, with 9 bases between. Looked up from germline, CDR1 is LNHDA and CDR2 is SQIVND (reference sequence).

The CDR3 spells CASSQGLLNTEAFF. The DNA of the CDR3 is TGTGCCAGCAGCCAAGGACTGTTGAACACTGAAGCTTTCTTT. The V call is TRBV6-1, the J call TRBJ1-1; the D is unclear. V lost 6 bases and J lost 0, with 11 bases in between. This CDR3 is built from 14 residues. Germline CDR1 MNHNS, CDR2 SASEGT.

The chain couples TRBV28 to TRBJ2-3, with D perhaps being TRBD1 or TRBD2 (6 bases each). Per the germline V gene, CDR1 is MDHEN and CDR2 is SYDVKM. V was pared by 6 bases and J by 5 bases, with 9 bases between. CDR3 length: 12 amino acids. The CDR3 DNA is TGTGCCAGCAGCGGGGGCCGAGATACGCAGTATTTT. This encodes CASSGGRDTQYF.

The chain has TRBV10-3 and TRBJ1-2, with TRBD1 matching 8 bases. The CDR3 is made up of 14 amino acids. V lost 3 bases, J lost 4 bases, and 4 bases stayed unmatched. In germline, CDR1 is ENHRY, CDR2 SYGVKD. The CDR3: CAISEGQGPYGYTF. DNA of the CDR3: TGTGCCATCAGTGAAGGACAGGGTCCCTATGGCTACACCTTC.

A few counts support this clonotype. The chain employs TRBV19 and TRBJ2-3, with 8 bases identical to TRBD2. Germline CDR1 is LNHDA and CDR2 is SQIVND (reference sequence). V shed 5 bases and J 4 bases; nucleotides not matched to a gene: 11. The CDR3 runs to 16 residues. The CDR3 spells CASSPRASGFPDTQYF. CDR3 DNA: TGTGCCAGTAGTCCCCGGGCTAGCGGGTTTCCAGATACGCAGTATTTT.

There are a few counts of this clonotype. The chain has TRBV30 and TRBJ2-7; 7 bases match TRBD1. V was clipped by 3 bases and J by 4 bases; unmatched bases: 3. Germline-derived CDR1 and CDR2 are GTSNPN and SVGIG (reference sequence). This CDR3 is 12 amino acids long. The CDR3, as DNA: TGTGCCTGGAGGGGGACAGTTTACGAGCAGTACTTC. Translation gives CAWRGTVYEQYF.

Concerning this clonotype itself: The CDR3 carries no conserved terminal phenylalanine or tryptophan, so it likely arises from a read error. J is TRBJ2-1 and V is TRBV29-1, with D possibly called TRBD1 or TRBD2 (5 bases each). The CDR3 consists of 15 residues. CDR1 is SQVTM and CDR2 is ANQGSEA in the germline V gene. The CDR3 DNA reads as TGCAGCGTAGACCTCGTGGGACCCCTTGACAATCAGCAGTTCCTC. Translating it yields CSVDLVGPLDNQQFL.

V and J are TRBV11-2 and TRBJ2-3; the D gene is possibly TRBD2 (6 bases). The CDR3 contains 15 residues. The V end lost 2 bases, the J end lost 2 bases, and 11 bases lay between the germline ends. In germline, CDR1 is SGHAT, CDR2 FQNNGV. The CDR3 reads CASSLYAGITDTQYF. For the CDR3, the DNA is TGTGCCAGCAGCTTATATGCGGGAATCACAGATACGCAGTATTTT.

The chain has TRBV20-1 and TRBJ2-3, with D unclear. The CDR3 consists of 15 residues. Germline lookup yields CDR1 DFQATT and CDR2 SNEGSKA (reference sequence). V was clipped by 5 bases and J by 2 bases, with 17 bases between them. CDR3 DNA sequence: TGCAGTGCTCCCCAAGCGATGGGCACCACAGATACGCAGTATTTT. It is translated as CSAPQAMGTTDTQYF.

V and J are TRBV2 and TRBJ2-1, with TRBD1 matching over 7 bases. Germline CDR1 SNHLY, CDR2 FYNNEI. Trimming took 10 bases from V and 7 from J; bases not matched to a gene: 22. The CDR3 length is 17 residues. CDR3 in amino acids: CAIKTGYTMRVDNEQFF. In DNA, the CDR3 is TGTGCCATTAAGACAGGGTATACAATGAGGGTGGATAATGAGCAGTTCTTC.

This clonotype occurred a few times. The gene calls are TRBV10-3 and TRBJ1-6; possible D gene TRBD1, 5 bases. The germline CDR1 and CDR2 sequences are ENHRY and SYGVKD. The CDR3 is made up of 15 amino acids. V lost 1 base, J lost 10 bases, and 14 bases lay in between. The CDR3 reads CAISEWDGRWSPLHF. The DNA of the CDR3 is TGTGCCATCAGTGAGTGGGACGGTCGGTGGTCACCCCTCCACTTT.

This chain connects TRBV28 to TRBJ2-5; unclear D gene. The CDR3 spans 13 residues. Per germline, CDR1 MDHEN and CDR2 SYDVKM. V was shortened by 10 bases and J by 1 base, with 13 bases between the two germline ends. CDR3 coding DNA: TGTGCCACCCACAACACCTTCCAAGAGACCCAGTACTTC. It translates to CATHNTFQETQYF.

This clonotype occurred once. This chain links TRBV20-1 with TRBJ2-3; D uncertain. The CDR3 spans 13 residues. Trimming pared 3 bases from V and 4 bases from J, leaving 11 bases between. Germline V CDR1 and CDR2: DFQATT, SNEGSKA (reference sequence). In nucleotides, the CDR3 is TGCAGTGCTAGTCCCCCGACGGCAGATACGCAGTATTTT. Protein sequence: CSASPPTADTQYF.

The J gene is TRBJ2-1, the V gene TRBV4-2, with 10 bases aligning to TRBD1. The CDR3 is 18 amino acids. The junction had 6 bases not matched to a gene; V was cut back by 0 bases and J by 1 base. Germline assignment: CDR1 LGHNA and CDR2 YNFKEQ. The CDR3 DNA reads TGTGCCAGCAGCCAAGATTATGGGACAGGGGTATCCTACAATGAGCAGTTCTTC. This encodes CASSQDYGTGVSYNEQFF.

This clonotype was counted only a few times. CDR3 protein: CASSGADTQYF. The CDR3 coding sequence is TGTGCCAGCTCGGGCGCAGATACGCAGTATTTT. The rearrangement uses TRBV18 and TRBJ2-3, with unresolved D. Deletions cut 6 bases from V and 4 bases from J, with 5 bases between. CDR1 is KGHSH and CDR2 is LQKENI in the germline V gene. The CDR3 is 11 amino acids.

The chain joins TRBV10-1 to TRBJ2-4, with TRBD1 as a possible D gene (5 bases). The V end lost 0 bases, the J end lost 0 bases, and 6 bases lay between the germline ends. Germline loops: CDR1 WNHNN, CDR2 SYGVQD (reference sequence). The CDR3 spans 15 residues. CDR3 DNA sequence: TGCGCCAGCAGTGAGTCGGGGCTAGCCAAAAACATTCAGTACTTC. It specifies CASSESGLAKNIQYF.

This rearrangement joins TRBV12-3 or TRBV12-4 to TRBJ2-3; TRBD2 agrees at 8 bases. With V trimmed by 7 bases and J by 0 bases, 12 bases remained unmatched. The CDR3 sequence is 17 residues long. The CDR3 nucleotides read TGTGCCAGCAAATGGGCGGGAGGACCCTCTAGCACAGATACGCAGTATTTT. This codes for CASKWAGGPSSTDTQYF.

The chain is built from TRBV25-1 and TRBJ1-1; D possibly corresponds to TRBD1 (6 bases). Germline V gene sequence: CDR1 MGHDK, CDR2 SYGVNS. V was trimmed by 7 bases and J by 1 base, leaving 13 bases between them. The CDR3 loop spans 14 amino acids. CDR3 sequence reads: CASMRTAPNTEAFF. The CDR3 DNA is TGTGCCAGCATGCGGACAGCCCCGAACACTGAAGCTTTCTTT.

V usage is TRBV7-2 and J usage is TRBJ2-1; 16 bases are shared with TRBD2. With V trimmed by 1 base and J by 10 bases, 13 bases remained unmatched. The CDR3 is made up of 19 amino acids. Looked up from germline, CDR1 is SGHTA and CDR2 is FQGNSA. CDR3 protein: CASSLVQGLAGGRTNEQFF. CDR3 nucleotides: TGTGCCAGCAGCTTAGTTCAGGGACTAGCGGGAGGGCGGACTAACGAGCAGTTCTTC.

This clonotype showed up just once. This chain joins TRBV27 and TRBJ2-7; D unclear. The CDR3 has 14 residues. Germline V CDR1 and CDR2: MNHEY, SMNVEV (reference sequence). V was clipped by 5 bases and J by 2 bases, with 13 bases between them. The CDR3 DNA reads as TGTGCCAGCAGTCCATCGATTGGGGCCTACGAGCAGTACTTC. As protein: CASSPSIGAYEQYF.

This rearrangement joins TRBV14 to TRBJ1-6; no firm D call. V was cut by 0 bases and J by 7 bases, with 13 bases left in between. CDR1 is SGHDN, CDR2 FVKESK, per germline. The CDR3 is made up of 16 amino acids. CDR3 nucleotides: TGTGCCAGCAGCCAAGATTCCGGACGAGGAAATTCACCCCTCCACTTT. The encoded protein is CASSQDSGRGNSPLHF.